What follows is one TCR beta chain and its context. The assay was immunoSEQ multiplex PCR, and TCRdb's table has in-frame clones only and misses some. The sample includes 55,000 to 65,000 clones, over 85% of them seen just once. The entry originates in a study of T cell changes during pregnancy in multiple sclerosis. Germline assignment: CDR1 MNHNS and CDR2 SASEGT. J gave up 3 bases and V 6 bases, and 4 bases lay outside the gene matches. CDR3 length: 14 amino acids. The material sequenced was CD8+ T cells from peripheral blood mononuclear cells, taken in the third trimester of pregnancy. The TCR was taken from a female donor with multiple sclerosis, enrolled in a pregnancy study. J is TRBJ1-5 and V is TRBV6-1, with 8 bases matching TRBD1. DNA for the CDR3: TGTGCCAGCAGGCCGGGACAGGTCAATCAGCCCCAGCATTTT. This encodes CASRPGQVNQPQHF.